The clone carrying this T cell receptor (beta chain) has ten or more counts. Its antigen is as yet unknown. This entry is derived from a study of early T cells in non-severe SARS-CoV-2 infection. About the research overall: Sequencing used unsorted whole-blood bulk RNA, so chains lack pairing.

Unique molecular identifiers were added to individual cDNA molecules. TCRdb re-called the 5' RACE reads with MiXCR, one entry per CDR3 protein. The sample consists of around 82,000 distinct CDR3 sequences, approximately 12% of them appearing once. General study points: VDJdb matching, biased toward anti-spike CD8 responses, missed private and CD4 specificities.

The V end was cut by 0 bases, the J end by 5 bases, with 8 bases between. The CDR3 is 13 amino acids. Germline CDR1 reads SGHRS; CDR2 reads YFSETQ. The TCR sequence derives from an adult who was a healthcare worker with PCR-confirmed SARS-CoV-2 infection or an uninfected control (not recorded which). The chain combines TRBV5-1 with TRBJ2-5; the D is unclear. The sequencing input was whole blood. The chain's CDR3 is CASSLAESETQYF. The CDR3 DNA sequence: TGCGCCAGCAGCTTGGCCGAATCGGAGACCCAGTACTTC.